This T cell receptor (beta chain) stems from a study of identical twins. Via MiXCR, TCRdb re-called the 5' RACE reads, giving one row per CDR3 protein. The sample consists of approximately 550,000 distinct CDR3 sequences, more than 20% of them appearing once. This clonotype occurred a few times. With 1 base clipped from V and 6 bases from J, the junction kept 8 bases outside the gene matches. The V gene's germline CDR1 is SGHRS and CDR2 YFSETQ. The CDR3 consists of 15 residues. The sample also formed part of further work on yellow fever vaccine responses in identical twins.

The specimen sequenced was CD4+ T cells sorted from blood. This clonotype was obtained from a woman under 30 in good health. The chain is built from TRBV5-1 and TRBJ2-7; 9 bases are shared with TRBD1. The CDR3 region has the DNA TGCGCCAGCAGCTTGCGGGGACAGGGAAATGTCGAGCAGTACTTC. This sequence encodes CASSLRGQGNVEQYF.